This T cell receptor (beta chain) was profiled in a study of OX40 agonist ivuxolimab in advanced cancers. Sequencing used immunoSEQ multiplex PCR; TCRdb keeps in-frame clones, though not all of them. The sample yields fewer than 40,000 clones, 70% to 90% seen once. This CDR3 comprises 15 residues. Looked up from germline, CDR1 is MRHNA and CDR2 is SNTAGT. V lost 2 bases, J lost 0 bases, and 5 bases lay in between. This clonotype was obtained from an adult with an advanced solid tumor such as melanoma, head and neck, liver or kidney cancer. This chain links TRBV6-4 with TRBJ2-6; D gene unclear. The sample was CD4+ or CD8+ T cells sorted from blood, taken in a trial of the OX40 agonist ivuxolimab. For the CDR3, the DNA is TGTGCCAGCAGTGACCAACACTCTGGGGCCAACGTCCTGACTTTC. This encodes CASSDQHSGANVLTF.